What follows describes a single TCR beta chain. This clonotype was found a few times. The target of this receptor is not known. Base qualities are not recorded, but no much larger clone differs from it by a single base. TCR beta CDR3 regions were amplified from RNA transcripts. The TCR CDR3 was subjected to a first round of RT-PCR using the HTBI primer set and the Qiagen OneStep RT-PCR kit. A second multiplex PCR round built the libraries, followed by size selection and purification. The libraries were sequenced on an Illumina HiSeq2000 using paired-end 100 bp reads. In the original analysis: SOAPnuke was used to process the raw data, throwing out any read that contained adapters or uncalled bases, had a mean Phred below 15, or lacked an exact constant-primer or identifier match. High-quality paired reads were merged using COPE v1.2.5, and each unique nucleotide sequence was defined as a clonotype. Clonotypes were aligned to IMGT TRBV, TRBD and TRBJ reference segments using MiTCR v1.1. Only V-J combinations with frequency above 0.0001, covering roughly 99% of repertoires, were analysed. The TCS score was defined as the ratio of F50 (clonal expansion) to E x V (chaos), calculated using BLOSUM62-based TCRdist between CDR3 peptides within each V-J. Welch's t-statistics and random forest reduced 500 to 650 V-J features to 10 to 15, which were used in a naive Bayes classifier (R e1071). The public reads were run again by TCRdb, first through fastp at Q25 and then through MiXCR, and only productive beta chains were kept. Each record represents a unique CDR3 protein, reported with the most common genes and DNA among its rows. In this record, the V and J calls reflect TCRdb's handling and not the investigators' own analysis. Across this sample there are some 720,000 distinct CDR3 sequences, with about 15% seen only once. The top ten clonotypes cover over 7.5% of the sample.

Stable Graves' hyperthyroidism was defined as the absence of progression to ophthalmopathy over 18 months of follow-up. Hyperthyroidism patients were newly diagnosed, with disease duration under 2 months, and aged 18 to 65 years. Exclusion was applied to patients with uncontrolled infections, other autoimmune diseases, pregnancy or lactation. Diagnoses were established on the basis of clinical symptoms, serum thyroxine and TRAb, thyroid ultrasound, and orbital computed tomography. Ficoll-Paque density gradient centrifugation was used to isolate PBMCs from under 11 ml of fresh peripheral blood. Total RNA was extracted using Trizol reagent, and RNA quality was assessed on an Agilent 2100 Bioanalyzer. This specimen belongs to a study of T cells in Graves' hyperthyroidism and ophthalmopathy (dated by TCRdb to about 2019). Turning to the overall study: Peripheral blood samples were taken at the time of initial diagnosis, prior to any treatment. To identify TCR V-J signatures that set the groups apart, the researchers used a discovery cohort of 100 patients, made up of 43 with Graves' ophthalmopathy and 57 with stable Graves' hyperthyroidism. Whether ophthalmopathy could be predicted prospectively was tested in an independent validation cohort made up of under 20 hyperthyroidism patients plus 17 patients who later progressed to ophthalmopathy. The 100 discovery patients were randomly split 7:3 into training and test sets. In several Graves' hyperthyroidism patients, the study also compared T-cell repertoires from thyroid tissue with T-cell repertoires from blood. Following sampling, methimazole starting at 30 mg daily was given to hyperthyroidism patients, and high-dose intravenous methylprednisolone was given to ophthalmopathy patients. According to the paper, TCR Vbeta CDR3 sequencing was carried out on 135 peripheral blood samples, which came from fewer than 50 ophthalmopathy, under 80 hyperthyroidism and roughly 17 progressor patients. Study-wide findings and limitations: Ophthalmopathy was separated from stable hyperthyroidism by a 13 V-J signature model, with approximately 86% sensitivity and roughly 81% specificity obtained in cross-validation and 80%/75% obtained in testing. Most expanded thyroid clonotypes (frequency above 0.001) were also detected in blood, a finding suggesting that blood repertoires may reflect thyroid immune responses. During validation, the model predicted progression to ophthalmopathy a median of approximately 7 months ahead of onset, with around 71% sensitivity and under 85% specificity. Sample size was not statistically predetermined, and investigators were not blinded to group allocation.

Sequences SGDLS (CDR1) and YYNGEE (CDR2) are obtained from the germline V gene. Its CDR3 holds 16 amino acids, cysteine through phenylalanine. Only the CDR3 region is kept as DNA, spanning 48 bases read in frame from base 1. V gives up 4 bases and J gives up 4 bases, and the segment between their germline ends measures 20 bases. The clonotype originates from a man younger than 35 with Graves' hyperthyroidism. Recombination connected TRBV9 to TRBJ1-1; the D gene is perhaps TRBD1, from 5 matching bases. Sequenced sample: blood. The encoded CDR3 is CASSSLGTFRGTEAFF. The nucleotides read TGTGCCAGCAGCTCCCTAGGGACCTTTAGGGGCACTGAAGCTTTCTTT.